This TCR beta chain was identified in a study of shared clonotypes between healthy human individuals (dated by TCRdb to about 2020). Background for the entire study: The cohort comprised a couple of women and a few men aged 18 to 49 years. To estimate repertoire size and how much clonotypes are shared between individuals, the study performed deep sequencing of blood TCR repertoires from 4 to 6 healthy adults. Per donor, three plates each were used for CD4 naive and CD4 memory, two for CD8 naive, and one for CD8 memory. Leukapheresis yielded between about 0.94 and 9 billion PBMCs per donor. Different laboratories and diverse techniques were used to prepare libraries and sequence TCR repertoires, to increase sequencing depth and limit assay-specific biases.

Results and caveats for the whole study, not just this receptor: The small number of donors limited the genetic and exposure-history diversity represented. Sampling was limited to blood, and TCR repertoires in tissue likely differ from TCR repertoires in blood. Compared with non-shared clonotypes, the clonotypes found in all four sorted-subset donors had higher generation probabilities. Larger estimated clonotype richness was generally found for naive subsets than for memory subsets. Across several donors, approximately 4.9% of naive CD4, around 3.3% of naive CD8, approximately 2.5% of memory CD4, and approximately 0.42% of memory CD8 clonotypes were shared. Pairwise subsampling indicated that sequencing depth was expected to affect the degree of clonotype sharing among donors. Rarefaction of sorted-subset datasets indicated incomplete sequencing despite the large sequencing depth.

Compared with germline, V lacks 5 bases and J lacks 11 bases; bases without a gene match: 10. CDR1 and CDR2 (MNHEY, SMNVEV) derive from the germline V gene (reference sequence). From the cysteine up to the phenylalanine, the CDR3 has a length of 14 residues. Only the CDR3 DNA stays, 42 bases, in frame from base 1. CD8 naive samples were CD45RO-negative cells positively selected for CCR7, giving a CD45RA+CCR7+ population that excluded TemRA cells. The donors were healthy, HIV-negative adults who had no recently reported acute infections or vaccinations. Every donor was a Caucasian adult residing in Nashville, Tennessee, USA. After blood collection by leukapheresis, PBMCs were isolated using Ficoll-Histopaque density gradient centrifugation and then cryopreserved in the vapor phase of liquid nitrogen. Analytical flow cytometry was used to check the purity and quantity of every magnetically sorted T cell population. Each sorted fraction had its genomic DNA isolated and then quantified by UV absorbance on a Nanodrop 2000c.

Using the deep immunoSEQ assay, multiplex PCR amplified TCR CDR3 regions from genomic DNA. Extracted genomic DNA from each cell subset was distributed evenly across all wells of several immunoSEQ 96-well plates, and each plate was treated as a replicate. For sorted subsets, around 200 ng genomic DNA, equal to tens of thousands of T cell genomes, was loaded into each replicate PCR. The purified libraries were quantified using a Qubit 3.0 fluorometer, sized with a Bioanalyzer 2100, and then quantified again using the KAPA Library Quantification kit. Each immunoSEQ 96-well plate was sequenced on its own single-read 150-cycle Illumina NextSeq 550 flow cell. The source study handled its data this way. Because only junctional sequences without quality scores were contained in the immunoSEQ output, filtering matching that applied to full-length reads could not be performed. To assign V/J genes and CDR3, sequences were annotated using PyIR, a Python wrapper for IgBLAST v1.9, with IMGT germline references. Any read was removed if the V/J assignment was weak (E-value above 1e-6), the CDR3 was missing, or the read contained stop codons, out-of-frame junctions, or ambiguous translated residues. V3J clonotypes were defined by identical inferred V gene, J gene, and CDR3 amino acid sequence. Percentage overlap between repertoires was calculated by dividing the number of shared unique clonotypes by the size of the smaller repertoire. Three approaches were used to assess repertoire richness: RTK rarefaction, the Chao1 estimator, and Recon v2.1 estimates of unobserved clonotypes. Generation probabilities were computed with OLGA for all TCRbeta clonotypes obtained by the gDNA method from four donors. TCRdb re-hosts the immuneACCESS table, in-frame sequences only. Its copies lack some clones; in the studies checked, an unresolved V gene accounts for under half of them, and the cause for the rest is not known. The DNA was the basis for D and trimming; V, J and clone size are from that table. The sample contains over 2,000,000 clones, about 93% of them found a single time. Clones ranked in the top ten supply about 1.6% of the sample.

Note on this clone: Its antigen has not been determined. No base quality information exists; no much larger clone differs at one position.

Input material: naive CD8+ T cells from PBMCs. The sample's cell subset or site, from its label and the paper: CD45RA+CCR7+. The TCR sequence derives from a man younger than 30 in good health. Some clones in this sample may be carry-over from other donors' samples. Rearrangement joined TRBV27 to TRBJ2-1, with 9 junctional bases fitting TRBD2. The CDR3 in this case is CASSPGTSKNKQFF. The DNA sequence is TGTGCCAGCAGTCCCGGGACTAGCAAAAATAAGCAGTTCTTC.